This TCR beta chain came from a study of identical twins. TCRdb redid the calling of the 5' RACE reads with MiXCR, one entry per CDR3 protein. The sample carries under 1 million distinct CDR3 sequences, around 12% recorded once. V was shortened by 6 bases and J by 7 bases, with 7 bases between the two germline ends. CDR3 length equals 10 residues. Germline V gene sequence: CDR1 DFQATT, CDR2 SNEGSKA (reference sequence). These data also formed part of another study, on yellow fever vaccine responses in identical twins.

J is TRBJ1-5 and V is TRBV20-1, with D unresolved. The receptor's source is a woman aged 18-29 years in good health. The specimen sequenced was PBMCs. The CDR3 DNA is TGCAGTGCCGGAGGACAGCCCCAGCATTTT. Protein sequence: CSAGGQPQHF.